These 17 T cell receptor beta chains came from one sample sequenced in a study of T cell changes during pregnancy in multiple sclerosis. Clones were sequenced by immunoSEQ multiplex PCR, and TCRdb holds only the in-frame ones, with some missing. Of approximately 120,000 clones listed, around 95% were seen once; the top ten hold 0.44%. This sample comprised peripheral blood, obtained after pregnancy. Receptor source: a female donor with multiple sclerosis, enrolled in a pregnancy study.

The CDR3 nucleotides read TGTGCCAGTAGTGCCAGGTACAATGAGCAGTTCTTC. This codes for CASSARYNEQFF. The chain is built from TRBV19 and TRBJ2-1; D unclear. Looked up from germline, CDR1 is LNHDA and CDR2 is SQIVND (reference sequence). V was shortened by 5 bases and J by 4 bases, with 6 bases between the two germline ends. The CDR3 is made up of 12 amino acids.

J is TRBJ1-1 and V is TRBV28; 9 positions agree with TRBD1. J gave up 5 bases and V 3 bases, and 13 bases lay outside the gene matches. There are 17 residues in the CDR3. Germline V lookup: CDR1 MDHEN, CDR2 SYDVKM. The CDR3 protein is CASSFPATGGARTEAFF. CDR3 DNA sequence: TGTGCCAGCAGTTTCCCGGCCACAGGGGGCGCGAGAACTGAAGCTTTCTTT.

V usage is TRBV5-5 and J usage is TRBJ1-3; D perhaps matches TRBD1 (6 bases). The CDR3 runs to 17 residues. Trimming stripped 4 bases from V and 2 bases from J, with 19 bases between. Looked up from germline, CDR1 is SGHKS and CDR2 is YYEKEE (reference sequence). CDR3 protein: CASSAYSGHSPGNTIYF. The CDR3 DNA is TGTGCCAGCAGCGCCTATTCGGGACATTCCCCTGGAAACACCATATATTTT. Together with reference TRBV5-5 and TRBJ1-3, the CDR3 gives the full variable domain: DAGVTQSPTHLIKTRGQQVTLRCSPISGHKSVSWYQQVLGQGPQFIFQYYEKEERGRGNFPDRFSARQFPNYSSELNVNALLLGDSALYLCASSAYSGHSPGNTIYFGEGSWLTVV.

This chain connects TRBV4-2 to TRBJ2-1, with 9 bases fitting TRBD2. The germline CDR1 and CDR2 sequences are LGHNA and YNFKEQ. The CDR3 sequence is 17 residues long. V lost 2 bases, J lost 7 bases, and 12 bases stayed unmatched. DNA of the CDR3: TGTGCCAGCAGCCAAACCGGGACTAGCAGTCTTGGAAATGAGCAGTTCTTC. Protein sequence: CASSQTGTSSLGNEQFF.

The chain couples TRBV19 to TRBJ2-6, with D tentatively TRBD1 (6 bases). The CDR3 totals 15 residues. CDR1 is LNHDA, CDR2 SQIVND, per germline (reference sequence). Deletions cut 7 bases from V and 4 bases from J, with 14 bases between. CDR3 region: CASTERTAGANVLTF. Here the CDR3 DNA reads TGTGCCAGTACCGAGCGGACAGCGGGGGCCAACGTCCTGACTTTC.

This chain joins TRBV18 and TRBJ2-3; 14 nucleotides agree with TRBD2. The CDR3 consists of 17 residues. Per germline, CDR1 KGHSH and CDR2 LQKENI. J was trimmed by 5 bases and V by 3 bases; bases with no gene match: 7. This CDR3 reads CASSPRTSGRSKDTQYF. For the CDR3, the DNA is TGTGCCAGCTCACCTCGGACTAGCGGGAGGTCGAAAGATACGCAGTATTTT.

This clone was counted a single time. This chain joins TRBV11-2 and TRBJ2-1; D unclear. The CDR3 runs 11 residues. In germline, CDR1 is SGHAT, CDR2 FQNNGV. V was clipped by 6 bases and J by 8 bases, with 8 bases between them. In DNA form, the CDR3 reads TGTGCCAGCAGTCCCGTCCATGAGCAGTTCTTC. Protein product: CASSPVHEQFF. Filled out from reference TRBV11-2 and TRBJ2-1, the complete variable domain reads EAGVAQSPRYKIIEKRQSVAFWCNPISGHATLYWYQQILGQGPKLLIQFQNNGVVDDSQLPKDRFSAERLKGVDSTLKIQPAKLEDSAVYLCASSPVHEQFFGPGTRLTVL.

The chain combines TRBV25-1 with TRBJ1-4; possible D gene TRBD1, 5 bases. V lost 4 bases, J lost 8 bases, and 17 bases lay in between. The CDR3 covers 15 residues. The germline V gene has CDR1 MGHDK and CDR2 SYGVNS. CDR3 sequence: CASSGVGGVGEKLFF. In DNA form, the CDR3 reads TGTGCCAGCAGTGGTGTTGGAGGGGTCGGGGAAAAACTGTTTTTT.

The chain combines TRBV4-1 with TRBJ2-7; a possible D gene is TRBD2 (6 bases). V gave up 0 bases and J gave up 4 bases, with 13 bases separating them. This CDR3 is built from 15 residues. Looked up from germline, CDR1 is MGHRA and CDR2 is YSYEKL. The CDR3 is CASSQDLGRSYEQYF. The CDR3 nucleotides are TGCGCCAGCAGCCAAGATTTAGGGAGGTCATACGAGCAGTACTTC.

V is TRBV4-2 and J is TRBJ2-2; maybe TRBD2 (5 bases). V shed 4 bases and J shed 2 bases, with 17 bases lying between them. The CDR3 runs to 17 residues. CDR1 is LGHNA, CDR2 YNFKEQ, per germline. This chain's CDR3 is CASSPHGLATNTGELFF. The CDR3 DNA reads as TGTGCCAGCAGCCCCCATGGGCTAGCCACCAACACCGGGGAGCTGTTTTTT.

The rearrangement joins TRBV4-2 to TRBJ1-5; D gene ambiguous. Trimming stripped 2 bases from V and 3 bases from J, with 23 bases between. CDR3 length equals 19 residues. Germline CDR1 is LGHNA and CDR2 is YNFKEQ. The CDR3 DNA sequence: TGTGCCAGCAGCCAATCTTCAGGAAGCCCGGGGAGATTCAATCAGCCCCAGCATTTT. It codes for CASSQSSGSPGRFNQPQHF.

This chain links TRBV6-1 with TRBJ2-7; 10 positions match TRBD1. This CDR3 spans 14 amino acids. Trimming removed 7 bases from V and 1 base from J; junction bases left unmatched: 4. Germline V gene lookup returns CDR1 MNHNS and CDR2 SASEGT. CDR3 bases: TGTGCCAGCAATCGGGGACAGGGGTCCTACGAGCAGTACTTC. Translated: CASNRGQGSYEQYF.

The genes are TRBV4-3 and TRBJ2-1; 7 bases are shared with TRBD2. This CDR3 is built from 15 residues. V shed 1 base and J 7 bases; nucleotides not matched to a gene: 7. Germline V CDR1 and CDR2: LGHNA, YSLEER. The CDR3 spells CASSQAGGPWNEQFF. CDR3 DNA: TGCGCCAGCAGCCAAGCGGGAGGCCCTTGGAATGAGCAGTTCTTC.

As DNA, the CDR3 is TGTGCCAGCAGTTACCTAGCGGGAGTAGACAATGAGCAGTTCTTC. This codes for CASSYLAGVDNEQFF. The V and J genes are TRBV6-5 and TRBJ2-1, with TRBD2 identical over 10 bases. Germline trimming cut 2 bases from V and 5 bases from J; bases unmatched to any gene: 3. The length of the CDR3 is 15 residues. Germline loops: CDR1 MNHEY, CDR2 SVGAGI.

The gene calls are TRBV27 and TRBJ1-1, with 7 bases aligning to TRBD1. The V gene end was trimmed by 5 bases and the J gene end by 0 bases; junction bases not matched to a gene: 9. The length of the CDR3 is 16 residues. The germline CDR1 and CDR2 sequences are MNHEY and SMNVEV (reference sequence). The CDR3: CASSILGGGVNTEAFF. CDR3 sequence (DNA): TGTGCCAGCAGTATCTTAGGGGGCGGGGTGAACACTGAAGCTTTCTTT.

This clone was observed a single time. The rearrangement joins TRBV6-5 to TRBJ1-3, with 7 bases that match TRBD1. Germline V lookup: CDR1 MNHEY, CDR2 SVGAGI. CDR3 length: 14 residues. The junction had 5 bases not matched to a gene; V was cut back by 7 bases and J by 2 bases. CDR3 sequence: CASIGTVPGNTIYF. The CDR3 coding sequence is TGTGCCAGCATCGGGACAGTCCCTGGAAACACCATATATTTT.

This chain uses TRBV18 with TRBJ2-1, with 11 bases lining up with TRBD1. Germline V gene lookup returns CDR1 KGHSH and CDR2 LQKENI. The CDR3 is 14 amino acids. V gave up 3 bases and J gave up 9 bases; unmatched junction bases: 4. Here the CDR3 reads CASSPMGTGGEQFF. CDR3 bases: TGTGCCAGCTCACCTATGGGGACAGGGGGTGAGCAGTTCTTC.